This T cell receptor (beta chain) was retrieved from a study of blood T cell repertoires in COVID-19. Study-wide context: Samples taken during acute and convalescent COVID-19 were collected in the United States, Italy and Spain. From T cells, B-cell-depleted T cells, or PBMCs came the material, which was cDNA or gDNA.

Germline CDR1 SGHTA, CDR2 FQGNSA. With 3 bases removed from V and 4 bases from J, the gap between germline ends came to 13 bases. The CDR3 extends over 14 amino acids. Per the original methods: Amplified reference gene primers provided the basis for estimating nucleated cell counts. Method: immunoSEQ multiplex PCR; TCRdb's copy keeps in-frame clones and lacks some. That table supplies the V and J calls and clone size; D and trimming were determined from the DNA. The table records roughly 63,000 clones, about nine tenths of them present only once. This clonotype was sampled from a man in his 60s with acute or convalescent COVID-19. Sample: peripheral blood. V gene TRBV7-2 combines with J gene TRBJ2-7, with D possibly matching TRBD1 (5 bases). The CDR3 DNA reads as TGTGCCAGCAGCTTCTCCATAGACAGTTACGAGCAGTACTTC. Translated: CASSFSIDSYEQYF.